The 32 T cell receptor beta chains below all came from one sample that was sequenced in a study of blood T cell repertoires in COVID-19. Profiling relied on immunoSEQ multiplex PCR, and the TCRdb table lists in-frame clones only, not all of them. The table has approximately 280,000 clones, around 88% seen once. The sample was PBMCs or T cells enriched from blood (not recorded which). The receptors originated from a woman between 40 and 50 years old who had recovered from COVID-19.

The chain is built from TRBV25-1 and TRBJ1-5, with a tentative D call TRBD1 (5 bases). Per germline, CDR1 MGHDK and CDR2 SYGVNS. The CDR3 sequence is 15 residues long. V lost 3 bases to trimming and J lost 3 bases, with 12 bases between them. This CDR3 reads CASSESGHDNQPQHF. The DNA of the CDR3 is TGTGCCAGCAGTGAGTCTGGACATGACAATCAGCCCCAGCATTTT.

The chain uses TRBV10-3 and TRBJ2-3, with D possibly being TRBD2 (6 bases). Trimming shortened V by 0 bases and J by 4 bases, and 8 bases separated the two germline ends. Germline assignment: CDR1 ENHRY and CDR2 SYGVKD. The CDR3 covers 14 residues. The CDR3 DNA sequence: TGTGCCATCAGTGAGTCCCTAGCGTCAGATACGCAGTATTTT. It encodes CAISESLASDTQYF.

The chain couples TRBV23-1 to TRBJ2-7, with D maybe TRBD2 (6 bases). TRBV23-1 is sorted into the ORF group, with uncertain function. The CDR3 length is 13 residues. Between the trimmed V and J ends, which lost 2 bases and 6 bases, there was a span of 11 bases. The CDR3 region has the DNA TGCGCCAGCAGTCAAGGGACTGCGCGCGAGCAGTACTTC. This gives the protein CASSQGTAREQYF.

The J gene is TRBJ1-6, the V gene TRBV7-3; D is perhaps TRBD1 (5 bases). In germline, CDR1 is SGHTA, CDR2 FQGTGA. V lost 4 bases and J 2 bases, leaving 9 bases between the germline ends. This CDR3 has 15 residues. This CDR3 is CASSSRGAYNSPLHF. The CDR3 DNA reads TGTGCCAGCAGCTCCCGGGGGGCCTATAATTCACCCCTCCACTTT.

This clone was observed a few times. The chain carries TRBV6-5 and TRBJ2-3; 7 bases agree with TRBD2. Germline V gene data show CDR1 as MNHEY and CDR2 as SVGAGI. The CDR3 loop spans 15 amino acids. With V trimmed by 3 bases and J by 2 bases, 5 bases remained unmatched. CDR3 DNA: TGTGCCAGCAGTTATTGGGGGGGACTCACAGATACGCAGTATTTT. Protein product: CASSYWGGLTDTQYF.

The J gene is TRBJ2-5, the V gene TRBV7-2; D is possibly TRBD2 (6 bases). The CDR3 runs to 13 residues. The V end was cut by 10 bases, the J end by 2 bases, with 14 bases between. Looked up from germline, CDR1 is SGHTA and CDR2 is FQGNSA. The CDR3 DNA is TGTGCCACCGCGGAGGGATGGCAAGAGACCCAGTACTTC. Translated, it gives CATAEGWQETQYF.

The J gene is TRBJ1-3, the V gene TRBV3-1 (or the pseudogene TRBV3-2); 12 bases line up with TRBD1. Germline lookup yields CDR1 LGHDT and CDR2 YNNKEL (reference sequence). CDR3 length: 18 residues. Trimming removed 2 bases from V and 0 bases from J; junction bases left unmatched: 5. DNA of the CDR3: TGTGCCAGCAGCCAATGGGACAGGGGGCTGAGCTCTGGAAACACCATATATTTT. Amino acids: CASSQWDRGLSSGNTIYF.

The CDR3 sequence is CAWSGTSGRSSYEQYF. CDR3 DNA: TGTGCCTGGAGTGGGACTAGCGGGAGGAGCTCCTACGAGCAGTACTTC. The rearrangement links TRBV30 to TRBJ2-7, with 14 bases that match TRBD2. Trimming cost V 1 base and J 0 bases; bases outside gene matches: 2. Per the germline V gene, CDR1 is GTSNPN and CDR2 is SVGIG (reference sequence). The CDR3 sequence is 16 residues long.

V gene TRBV30 combines with J gene TRBJ2-4; possibly TRBD1 for D (5 bases). Deletions cut 0 bases from V and 1 base from J, with 10 bases between. CDR1 and CDR2 (germline): GTSNPN, SVGIG (reference sequence). This CDR3 comprises 15 residues. This chain's CDR3 is CAWSVGRAAKNIQYF. CDR3 sequence (DNA): TGTGCCTGGAGTGTGGGCAGGGCGGCCAAAAACATTCAGTACTTC. Full variable domain (remainder filled in from reference TRBV30 and TRBJ2-4): SQTIHQWPATLVQPVGSPLSLECTVEGTSNPNLYWYRQAAGRGLQLLFYSVGIGQISSEVPQNLSASRPQDRQFILSSKKLLLSDSGFYLCAWSVGRAAKNIQYFGAGTRLSVL.

In this sample, this clone turned up once. This chain links TRBV18 with TRBJ1-1, with 7 bases fitting TRBD1. Germline CDR1 reads KGHSH; CDR2 reads LQKENI. The CDR3 runs 15 residues. The ends lost 3 bases at V and 2 bases at J; junction bases unmatched: 6. This CDR3 reads CASSPYGTDNTEAFF. CDR3 DNA sequence: TGTGCCAGCTCACCTTACGGGACAGATAACACTGAAGCTTTCTTT. The full variable domain, in which reference TRBV18 and TRBJ1-1 provide the parts outside the CDR3, is NAGVMQNPRHLVRRRGQEARLRCSPMKGHSHVYWYRQLPEEGLKFMVYLQKENIIDESGMPKERFSAEFPKEGPSILRIQQVVRGDSAAYFCASSPYGTDNTEAFFGQGTRLTVV.

The chain joins TRBV19 to TRBJ2-7; D might be TRBD1 (7 bases). Germline V gene lookup returns CDR1 LNHDA and CDR2 SQIVND (reference sequence). The CDR3 contains 16 residues. Trimming pared 5 bases from V and 0 bases from J, leaving 17 bases between. The CDR3 here is CASSLKQGTPSYEQYF. CDR3 bases: TGTGCCAGTAGTCTAAAACAGGGGACTCCCTCCTACGAGCAGTACTTC.

The rearrangement uses TRBV18 and TRBJ2-3, with TRBD1 matching over 8 bases. The trim removed 3 bases at V and 5 bases at J, leaving 13 bases unmatched. CDR1 KGHSH and CDR2 LQKENI come from the germline V gene. The CDR3 is made up of 17 amino acids. The CDR3 nucleotides read TGTGCCAGCTCACCGACCAGGACAGGGAATGGGGTAGATACGCAGTATTTT. It yields the protein CASSPTRTGNGVDTQYF.

This clone was recorded many times. This rearrangement joins TRBV19 to TRBJ1-1; TRBD1 matches 9 bases. The CDR3 is 15 residues long. J gave up 5 bases and V 2 bases, and 6 bases lay outside the gene matches. Germline-derived CDR1 and CDR2 are LNHDA and SQIVND (reference sequence). The CDR3: CASSISGQGRTEAFF. CDR3 nucleotide sequence: TGTGCCAGTAGTATATCTGGACAGGGGCGAACTGAAGCTTTCTTT.

The genes are TRBV27 and TRBJ2-6, with D tentatively TRBD2 (6 bases). Per germline, CDR1 MNHEY and CDR2 SMNVEV (reference sequence). Trimming took 4 bases from V and 4 from J, leaving 14 bases between them. There are 16 residues in the CDR3. In nucleotides, the CDR3 is TGTGCCAGCAGTTCCCCCCGGGGGAGGGGGGCCAACGTCCTGACTTTC. The encoded protein is CASSSPRGRGANVLTF.

The genes are TRBV5-1 and TRBJ1-4; 7 nucleotides line up with TRBD1. Germline trimming cut 2 bases from V and 5 bases from J; bases unmatched to any gene: 6. Germline CDR1 and CDR2: SGHRS and YFSETQ. This CDR3 spans 15 amino acids. CDR3 region: CASSFRDSTNEKLFF. The CDR3 DNA sequence: TGCGCCAGCAGCTTCCGGGACAGTACCAATGAAAAACTGTTTTTT.

The chain recombines TRBV7-9 with TRBJ2-5, with D uncertain. Germline CDR1 and CDR2: SEHNR and FQNEAQ (reference sequence). The CDR3 is 16 residues long. The V end lost 0 bases, the J end lost 6 bases, and 17 bases lay between the germline ends. The CDR3 coding sequence is TGTGCCAGCAGCTTAGCGGAGACCCCCGGTTTGAAGACCCAGTACTTC. This codes for CASSLAETPGLKTQYF.

CDR3 residues: CASSPPGGLANTIYF. The CDR3 nucleotides read TGCGCCAGCAGCCCTCCGGGGGGACTCGCCAACACCATATATTTT. The chain couples TRBV4-3 to TRBJ1-3; tentatively, D is TRBD1 (5 bases). Germline loops: CDR1 LGHNA, CDR2 YSLEER. CDR3 length: 15 amino acids. V lost 4 bases and J 7 bases, leaving 17 bases between the germline ends.

The V call is TRBV6-5, the J call TRBJ2-7; perhaps TRBD1 as D (5 bases). The CDR3 loop spans 13 amino acids. Per germline, CDR1 MNHEY and CDR2 SVGAGI. Trimming removed 6 bases at V and 6 bases at J, with 15 bases between. The CDR3 is CASRPPTAIEQYF. The CDR3 coding sequence is TGTGCCAGCAGACCCCCGACAGCGATCGAGCAGTACTTC.

The chain joins TRBV3-1 (or the pseudogene TRBV3-2) to TRBJ2-7, with 9 bases that match TRBD2. Germline V gene lookup returns CDR1 LGHDT and CDR2 YNNKEL (reference sequence). This CDR3 comprises 16 residues. Trimming cost V 2 bases and J 3 bases; bases outside gene matches: 8. CDR3 protein: CASSQPTLAGLYEQYF. The CDR3 DNA reads as TGTGCCAGCAGCCAACCTACACTAGCGGGCCTCTACGAGCAGTACTTC.

V usage is TRBV27 and J usage is TRBJ2-7; the match to TRBD1 covers 9 bases. Germline V gene lookup returns CDR1 MNHEY and CDR2 SMNVEV (reference sequence). The CDR3 is made up of 19 amino acids. Germline trimming cut 5 bases from V and 2 bases from J; bases unmatched to any gene: 19. The CDR3 region is CASSTTRPGQGVGAYEQYF. The CDR3, as DNA: TGTGCCAGCAGTACGACTAGACCGGGACAGGGAGTAGGCGCCTACGAGCAGTACTTC.

The chain employs TRBV18 and TRBJ1-4; weak D call: TRBD1 (5 bases). Germline V CDR1 and CDR2: KGHSH, LQKENI. V was clipped by 6 bases and J by 6 bases, with 17 bases between them. The CDR3 consists of 15 residues. The CDR3 loop is CASSDAGTQYEKLFF. The CDR3 nucleotides are TGTGCCAGCTCGGATGCCGGGACTCAATATGAAAAACTGTTTTTT.

The V and J genes are TRBV6-5 and TRBJ2-7; 8 bases are a match to TRBD1. This CDR3 spans 14 amino acids. The germline V gene has CDR1 MNHEY and CDR2 SVGAGI. Trimming at V came to 5 bases and at J to 6 bases, leaving 9 bases not matched to a gene. Here the CDR3 DNA reads TGTGCCAGCAGTCCTGACAGGGGCAAGGGCGAGCAGTACTTC. Translating gives CASSPDRGKGEQYF.

V is TRBV7-2 and J is TRBJ2-7; no clear D gene. CDR1 is SGHTA, CDR2 FQGNSA, per germline. V was clipped by 1 base and J by 2 bases, with 9 bases between them. The CDR3 spans 14 residues. The CDR3 loop reads CASSLDWATYEQYF. The CDR3 region has the DNA TGTGCCAGCAGCTTAGATTGGGCCACCTACGAGCAGTACTTC. The full variable domain, in which reference TRBV7-2 and TRBJ2-7 provide the parts outside the CDR3, is GAGVSQSPSNKVTEKGKDVELRCDPISGHTALYWYRQSLGQGLEFLIYFQGNSAPDKSGLPSDRFSAERTGGSVSTLTIQRTQQEDSAVYLCASSLDWATYEQYFGPGTRLTVT.

The chain couples TRBV6-5 to TRBJ2-1, with D hard to call. V was pared by 10 bases and J by 4 bases, with 11 bases between. This CDR3 has 12 amino acids. Germline V CDR1 and CDR2: MNHEY, SVGAGI. The CDR3 nucleotides read TGTGCCACAGGATCCGCATACAATGAGCAGTTCTTC. Protein sequence: CATGSAYNEQFF.

V is TRBV19 and J is TRBJ2-2; 12 positions agree with TRBD1. The CDR3 is 18 amino acids. The V gene's germline CDR1 is LNHDA and CDR2 SQIVND (reference sequence). V dropped 5 bases and J dropped 2; count of bases not matched to a gene: 9. The CDR3 here is CASSRTGQGAGNTGELFF. CDR3 nucleotide sequence: TGTGCCAGTAGTCGAACGGGACAGGGGGCAGGTAACACCGGGGAGCTGTTTTTT.

The chain carries TRBV5-6 and TRBJ2-7, with 9 bases that match TRBD2. Unmatched junction bases numbered 15, after V lost 10 bases and J lost 7 bases. The CDR3 totals 14 residues. Germline CDR1 is SGHDT and CDR2 is YYEEEE. CDR3 nucleotide sequence: TGTGCCTCGGCCCGGCGGGAGGGCCTGGGTGAGCAGTACTTC. The encoded protein is CASARREGLGEQYF.

The rearrangement joins TRBV7-9 to TRBJ2-1; D not resolved. V was clipped by 3 bases and J by 1 base, with 7 bases between them. The CDR3 has 14 amino acids. CDR1 SEHNR and CDR2 FQNEAQ come from the germline V gene (reference sequence). This CDR3 is CASSFVESYNEQFF. The DNA for the CDR3 is TGTGCCAGCAGCTTTGTAGAATCCTACAATGAGCAGTTCTTC.

This rearrangement joins TRBV5-1 to TRBJ1-5; D may be TRBD1 (6 bases). With 4 bases removed from V and 1 base from J, the gap between germline ends came to 15 bases. The CDR3 loop spans 16 amino acids. CDR1 and CDR2 (germline): SGHRS, YFSETQ. The CDR3 bases are TGCGCCAGCAGCCCCGGGACATCAGGGAGCAATCAGCCCCAGCATTTT. Its protein is CASSPGTSGSNQPQHF. Supplemented by reference TRBV5-1 and TRBJ1-5, the full variable domain reads KAGVTQTPRYLIKTRGQQVTLSCSPISGHRSVSWYQQTPGQGLQFLFEYFSETQRNKGNFPGRFSGRQFSNSRSEMNVSTLELGDSALYLCASSPGTSGSNQPQHFGDGTRLSIL.

The chain uses TRBV19 and TRBJ1-5; D uncertain. Germline loops: CDR1 LNHDA, CDR2 SQIVND (reference sequence). The CDR3 length is 12 residues. Trimming stripped 1 base from V and 6 bases from J, with 4 bases between. CDR3 region: CASSIGSQPQHF. DNA for the CDR3: TGTGCCAGTAGTATAGGGAGTCAGCCCCAGCATTTT.

V and J are TRBV30 and TRBJ1-4; D may be TRBD1 (6 bases). V was clipped by 3 bases and J by 4 bases, with 15 bases between them. CDR3 length: 15 amino acids. Germline loops: CDR1 GTSNPN, CDR2 SVGIG (reference sequence). The CDR3 DNA is TGTGCCTGGAGAAAAGTGGGGGCCTTTAATGAAAAACTGTTTTTT. This sequence encodes CAWRKVGAFNEKLFF.

The sample holds a few counts of this clone. The chain couples TRBV6-2 or TRBV6-3 to TRBJ2-5; 10 bases are a match to TRBD1. The CDR3 is made up of 16 amino acids. Germline values: CDR1 MNHEY, CDR2 SVGEGT. V dropped 5 bases and J dropped 5; count of bases not matched to a gene: 11. The CDR3 sequence: CASSPAGTGAFETQYF. The DNA for the CDR3 is TGTGCCAGCAGTCCCGCAGGGACAGGGGCGTTCGAGACCCAGTACTTC.

The chain carries TRBV2 and TRBJ2-5; 10 nucleotides align to TRBD2. Germline loops: CDR1 SNHLY, CDR2 FYNNEI. The V gene end was trimmed by 9 bases and the J gene end by 5 bases; junction bases not matched to a gene: 9. This CDR3 is 14 amino acids long. For the CDR3, the DNA is TGTGCCAGGAGAGTCGGGACTAGCGAGGAGACCCAGTACTTC. Translation gives CARRVGTSEETQYF.